What follows describes a single T cell receptor (beta chain). Its antigen is not identified. Clones were sequenced by immunoSEQ multiplex PCR, and TCRdb holds only the in-frame ones, with some missing. Among around 97,000 clones, about 72% were seen once, and the ten largest hold 25% to 35%. Germline V gene data show CDR1 as SGHDN and CDR2 as FVKESK. V was clipped by 4 bases and J by 7 bases, with 11 bases between them. The CDR3 sequence is 13 residues long. This specimen belongs to a study of cytotoxic CD8 clonotypes in ibrutinib-treated CLL. Study overall: Partial response was seen in approximately 24 patients and complete response in 2; after median roughly 66 months, around 15 stayed remitted, roughly twelve progressed.

Study-wide results and caveats: Baseline clonality exceeded age-matched healthy donors and tracked circulating CD8+ T-cell counts. The times at which samples were taken varied between sustained-remission and progressing patients. Public clonotypes were uncommon and contracted or stayed stable on treatment.

The sequencing used PBMCs, collected after 12 months of ibrutinib treatment. The rearrangement joins TRBV14 to TRBJ2-1; D is possibly TRBD2 (5 bases). The TCR comes from a human donor with chronic lymphocytic leukemia. The CDR3: CASSPLSGNEQFF. In DNA, the CDR3 is TGTGCCAGCAGCCCGCTTTCGGGGAATGAGCAGTTCTTC. The full variable domain, rest sourced from reference TRBV14 and TRBJ2-1, is EAGVTQFPSHSVIEKGQTVTLRCDPISGHDNLYWYRRVMGKEIKFLLHFVKESKQDESGMPNNRFLAERTGGTYSTLKVQPAELEDSGVYFCASSPLSGNEQFFGPGTRLTVL.